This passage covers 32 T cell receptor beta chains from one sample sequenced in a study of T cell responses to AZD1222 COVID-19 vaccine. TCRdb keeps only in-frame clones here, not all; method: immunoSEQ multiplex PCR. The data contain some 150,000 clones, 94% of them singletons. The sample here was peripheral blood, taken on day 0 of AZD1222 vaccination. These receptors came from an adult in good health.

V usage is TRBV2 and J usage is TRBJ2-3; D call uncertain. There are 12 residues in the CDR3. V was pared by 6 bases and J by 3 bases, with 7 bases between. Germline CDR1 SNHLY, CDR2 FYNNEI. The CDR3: CASSVLTDTQYF. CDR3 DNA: TGTGCCAGCAGCGTGCTAACAGATACGCAGTATTTT.

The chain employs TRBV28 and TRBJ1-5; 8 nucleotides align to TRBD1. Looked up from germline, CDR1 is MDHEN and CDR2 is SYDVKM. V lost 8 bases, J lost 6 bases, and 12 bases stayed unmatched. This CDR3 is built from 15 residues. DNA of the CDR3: TGTGCCAGCCGGTCCCCGTCAGGGGGCGGTCAGCCCCAGCATTTT. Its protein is CASRSPSGGGQPQHF.

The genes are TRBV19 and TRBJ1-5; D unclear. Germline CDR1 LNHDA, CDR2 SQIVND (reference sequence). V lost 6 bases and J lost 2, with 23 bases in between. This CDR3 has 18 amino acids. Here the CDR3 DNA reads TGTGCCAGTAGGATCCGACACCGCATCAGATTTGGCAATCAGCCCCAGCATTTT. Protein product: CASRIRHRIRFGNQPQHF.

CDR3: CASSRARTGELFF. The CDR3 region has the DNA TGTGCCAGCAGTCGGGCCCGCACCGGGGAGCTGTTTTTT. The chain uses TRBV7-3 and TRBJ2-2; D is uncertain. Per germline, CDR1 SGHTA and CDR2 FQGTGA. Trimming removed 6 bases from V and 4 bases from J, with 9 bases in between. The CDR3 extends over 13 amino acids.

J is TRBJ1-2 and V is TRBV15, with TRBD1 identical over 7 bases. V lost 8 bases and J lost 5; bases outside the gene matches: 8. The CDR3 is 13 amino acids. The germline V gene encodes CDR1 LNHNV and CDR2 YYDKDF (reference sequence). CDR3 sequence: CATGDGRGYGYTF. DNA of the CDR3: TGTGCCACCGGAGACGGCAGGGGGTATGGCTACACCTTC.

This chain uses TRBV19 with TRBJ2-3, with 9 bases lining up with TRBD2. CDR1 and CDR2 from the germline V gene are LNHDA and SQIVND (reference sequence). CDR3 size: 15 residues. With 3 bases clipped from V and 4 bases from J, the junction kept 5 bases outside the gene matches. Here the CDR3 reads CASSMGGGASDTQYF. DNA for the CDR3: TGTGCCAGTAGTATGGGCGGGGGGGCTTCAGATACGCAGTATTTT.

CDR3 nucleotides: TGTGCCAGTAGTATAGTTCCAGGGGGCTACACTGAAGCTTTCTTT. Protein sequence: CASSIVPGGYTEAFF. The chain has TRBV19 and TRBJ1-1, with 8 bases lining up with TRBD1. CDR1 and CDR2 from the germline V gene are LNHDA and SQIVND (reference sequence). Trimming at V came to 1 base and at J to 3 bases, leaving 4 bases not matched to a gene. The CDR3 is 15 residues long.

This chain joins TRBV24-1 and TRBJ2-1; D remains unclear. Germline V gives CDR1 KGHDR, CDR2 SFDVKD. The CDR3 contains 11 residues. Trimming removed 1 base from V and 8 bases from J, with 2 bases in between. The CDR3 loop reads CATSDFDEQFF. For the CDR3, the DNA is TGTGCCACCAGTGATTTCGATGAGCAGTTCTTC.

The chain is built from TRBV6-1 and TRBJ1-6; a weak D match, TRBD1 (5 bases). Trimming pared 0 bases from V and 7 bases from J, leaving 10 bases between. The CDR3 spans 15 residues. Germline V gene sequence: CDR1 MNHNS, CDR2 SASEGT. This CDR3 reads CASSEAQGLNSPLHF. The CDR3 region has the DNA TGTGCCAGCAGTGAAGCGCAGGGACTGAATTCACCCCTCCACTTT.

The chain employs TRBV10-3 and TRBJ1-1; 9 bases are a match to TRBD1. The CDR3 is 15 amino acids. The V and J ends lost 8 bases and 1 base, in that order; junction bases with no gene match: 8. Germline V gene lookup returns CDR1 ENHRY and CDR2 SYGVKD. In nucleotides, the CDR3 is TGTGCCATCGCGGGACAGGGCAACCCGAACACTGAAGCTTTCTTT. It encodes CAIAGQGNPNTEAFF.

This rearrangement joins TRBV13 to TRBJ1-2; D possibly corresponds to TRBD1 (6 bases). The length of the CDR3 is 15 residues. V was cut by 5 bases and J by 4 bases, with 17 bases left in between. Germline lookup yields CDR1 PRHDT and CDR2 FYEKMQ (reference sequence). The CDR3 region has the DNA TGTGCCAGCAGCCCAGGGGCCAGGCCGGCCTATGGCTACACCTTC. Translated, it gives CASSPGARPAYGYTF.

In DNA, the CDR3 is TGTGCCACAATGAGAGGGAGGGCTGGAAACACCATATATTTT. Amino acids: CATMRGRAGNTIYF. The rearrangement links TRBV19 to TRBJ1-3; D not resolved. V lost 10 bases, J lost 2 bases, and 15 bases lay in between. CDR3 length: 14 amino acids. Per germline, CDR1 LNHDA and CDR2 SQIVND (reference sequence). Drawing the rest from reference TRBV19 and TRBJ1-3, the complete variable domain is DGGITQSPKYLFRKEGQNVTLSCEQNLNHDAMYWYRQDPGQGLRLIYYSQIVNDFQKGDIAEGYSVSREKKESFPLTVTSAQKNPTAFYLCATMRGRAGNTIYFGEGSWLTVV.

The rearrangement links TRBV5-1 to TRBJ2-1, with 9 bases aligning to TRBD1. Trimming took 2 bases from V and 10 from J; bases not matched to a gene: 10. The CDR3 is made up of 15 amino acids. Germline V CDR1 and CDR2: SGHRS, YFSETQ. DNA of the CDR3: TGCGCCAGCAGCTTCCCGGGACAGGGAAGTTCGGAGCAGTTCTTC. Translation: CASSFPGQGSSEQFF.

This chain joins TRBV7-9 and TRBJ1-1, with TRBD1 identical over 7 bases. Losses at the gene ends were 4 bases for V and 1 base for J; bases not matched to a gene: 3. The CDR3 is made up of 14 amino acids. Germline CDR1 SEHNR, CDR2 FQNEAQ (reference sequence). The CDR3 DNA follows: TGTGCCAGCAGCTCACAGGGGAAGAACACTGAAGCTTTCTTT. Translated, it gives CASSSQGKNTEAFF. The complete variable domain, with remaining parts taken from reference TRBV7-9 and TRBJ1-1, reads DTGVSQNPRHKITKRGQNVTFRCDPISEHNRLYWYRQTLGQGPEFLTYFQNEAQLEKSRLLSDRFSAERPKGSFSTLEIQRTEQGDSAMYLCASSSQGKNTEAFFGQGTRLTVV.

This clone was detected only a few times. The CDR3 sequence: CASSLGLSTNTGELFF. The DNA for the CDR3 is TGCGCCAGCAGCTTGGGGCTTTCGACAAACACCGGGGAGCTGTTTTTT. The chain uses TRBV5-1 and TRBJ2-2; no clear D gene. Germline loops: CDR1 SGHRS, CDR2 YFSETQ. There are 16 residues in the CDR3. V was clipped by 0 bases and J by 2 bases, with 11 bases between them.

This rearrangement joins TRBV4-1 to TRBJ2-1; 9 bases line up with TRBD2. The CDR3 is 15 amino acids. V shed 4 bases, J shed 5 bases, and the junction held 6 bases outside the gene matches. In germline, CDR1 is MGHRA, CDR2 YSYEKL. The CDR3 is CASSPGLAIDNEQFF. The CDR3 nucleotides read TGCGCCAGCAGCCCGGGACTAGCAATAGACAATGAGCAGTTCTTC.

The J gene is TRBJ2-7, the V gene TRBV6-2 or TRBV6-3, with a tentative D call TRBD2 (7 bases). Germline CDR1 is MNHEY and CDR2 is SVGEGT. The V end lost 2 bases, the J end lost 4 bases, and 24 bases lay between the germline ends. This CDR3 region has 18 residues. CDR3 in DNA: TGTGCCAGCAGTTACACCCAAAGGGGGGGCGCGAGGGATTACGAGCAGTACGTC. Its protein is CASSYTQRGGARDYEQYV.

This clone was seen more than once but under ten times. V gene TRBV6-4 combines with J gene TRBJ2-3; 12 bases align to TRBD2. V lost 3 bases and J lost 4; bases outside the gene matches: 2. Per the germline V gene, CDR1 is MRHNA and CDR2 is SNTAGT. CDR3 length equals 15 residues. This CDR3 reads CASSETSGSSDTQYF. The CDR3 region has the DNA TGTGCCAGCAGTGAGACTAGCGGGAGCTCAGATACGCAGTATTTT.

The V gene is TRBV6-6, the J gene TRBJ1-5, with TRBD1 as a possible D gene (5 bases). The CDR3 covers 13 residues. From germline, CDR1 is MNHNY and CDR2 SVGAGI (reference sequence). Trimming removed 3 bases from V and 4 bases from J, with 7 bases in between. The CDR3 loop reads CASSYEGNQPQHF. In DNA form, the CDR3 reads TGTGCCAGCAGTTATGAGGGGAATCAGCCCCAGCATTTT.

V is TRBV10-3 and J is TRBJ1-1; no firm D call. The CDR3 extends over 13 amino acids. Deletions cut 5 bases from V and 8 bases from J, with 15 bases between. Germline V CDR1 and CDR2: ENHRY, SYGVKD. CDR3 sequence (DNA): TGTGCCATCAGTCGAGCTACGATCCCCGAAGCTTTCTTT. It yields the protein CAISRATIPEAFF.

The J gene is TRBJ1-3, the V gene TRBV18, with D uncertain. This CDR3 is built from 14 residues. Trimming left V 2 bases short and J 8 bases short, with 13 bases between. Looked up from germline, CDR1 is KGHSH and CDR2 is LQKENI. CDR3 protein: CASSPVQAWDTIYF. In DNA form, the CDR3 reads TGTGCCAGCTCACCAGTCCAGGCTTGGGACACCATATATTTT.

CDR3 protein: CASSEQGAVYGYTF. In DNA, the CDR3 is TGTGCCAGCAGTGAACAGGGGGCGGTCTATGGCTACACCTTC. This rearrangement joins TRBV6-1 to TRBJ1-2; 8 bases line up with TRBD1. The CDR3 totals 14 residues. V was clipped by 2 bases and J by 4 bases; unmatched bases: 3. CDR1 is MNHNS and CDR2 is SASEGT in the germline V gene.

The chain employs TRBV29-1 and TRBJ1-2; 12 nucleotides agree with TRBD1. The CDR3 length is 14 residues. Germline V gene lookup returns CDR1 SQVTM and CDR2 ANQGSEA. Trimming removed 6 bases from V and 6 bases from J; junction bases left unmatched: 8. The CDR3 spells CSVPPGQGANGYTF. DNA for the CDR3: TGCAGCGTACCACCGGGACAGGGGGCTAATGGCTACACCTTC.

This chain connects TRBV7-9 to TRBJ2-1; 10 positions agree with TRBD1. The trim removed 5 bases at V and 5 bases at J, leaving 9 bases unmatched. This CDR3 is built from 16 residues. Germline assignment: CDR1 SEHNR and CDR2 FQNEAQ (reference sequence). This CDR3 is CASSHRQGALDNEQFF. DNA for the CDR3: TGTGCCAGCAGCCATCGACAGGGGGCGCTGGACAATGAGCAGTTCTTC. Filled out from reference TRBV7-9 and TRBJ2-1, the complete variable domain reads DTGVSQNPRHKITKRGQNVTFRCDPISEHNRLYWYRQTLGQGPEFLTYFQNEAQLEKSRLLSDRFSAERPKGSFSTLEIQRTEQGDSAMYLCASSHRQGALDNEQFFGPGTRLTVL.

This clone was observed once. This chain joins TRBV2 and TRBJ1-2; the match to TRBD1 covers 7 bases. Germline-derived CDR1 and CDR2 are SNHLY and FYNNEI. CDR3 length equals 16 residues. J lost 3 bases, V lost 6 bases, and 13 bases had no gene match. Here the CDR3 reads CASSPGVGGWHYGYTF. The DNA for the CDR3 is TGTGCCAGCAGCCCGGGGGTAGGGGGCTGGCACTATGGCTACACCTTC. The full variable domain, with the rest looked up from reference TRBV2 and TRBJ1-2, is EPEVTQTPSHQVTQMGQEVILRCVPISNHLYFYWYRQILGQKVEFLVSFYNNEISEKSEIFDDQFSVERPDGSNFTLKIRSTKLEDSAMYFCASSPGVGGWHYGYTFGSGTRLTVV.

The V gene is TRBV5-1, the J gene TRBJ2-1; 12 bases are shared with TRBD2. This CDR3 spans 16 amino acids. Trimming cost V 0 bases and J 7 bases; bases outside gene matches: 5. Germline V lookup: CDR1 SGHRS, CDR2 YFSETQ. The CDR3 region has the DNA TGCGCCAGCAGCTTGGTCCCCACTAGCGGGGGGAATGAGCAGTTCTTC. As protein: CASSLVPTSGGNEQFF.

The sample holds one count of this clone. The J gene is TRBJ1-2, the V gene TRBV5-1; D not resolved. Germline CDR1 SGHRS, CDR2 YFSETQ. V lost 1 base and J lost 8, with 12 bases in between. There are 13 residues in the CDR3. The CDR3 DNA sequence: TGCGCCAGCAGCTTGCGGCAGGCCGCCGGCTACACCTTC. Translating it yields CASSLRQAAGYTF. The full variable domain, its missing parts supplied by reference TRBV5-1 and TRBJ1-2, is KAGVTQTPRYLIKTRGQQVTLSCSPISGHRSVSWYQQTPGQGLQFLFEYFSETQRNKGNFPGRFSGRQFSNSRSEMNVSTLELGDSALYLCASSLRQAAGYTFGSGTRLTVV.

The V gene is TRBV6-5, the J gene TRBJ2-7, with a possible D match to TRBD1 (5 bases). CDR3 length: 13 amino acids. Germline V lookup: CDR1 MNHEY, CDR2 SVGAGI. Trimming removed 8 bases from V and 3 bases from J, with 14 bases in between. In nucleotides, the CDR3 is TGTGCCAGCGCGGTCCAGGGTGTCTACGAGCAGTACGTC. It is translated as CASAVQGVYEQYV.

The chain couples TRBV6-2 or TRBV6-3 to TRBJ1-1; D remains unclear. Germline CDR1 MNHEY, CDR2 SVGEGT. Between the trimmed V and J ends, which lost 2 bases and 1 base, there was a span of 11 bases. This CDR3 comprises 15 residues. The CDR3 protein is CASSYPGSPNTEAFF. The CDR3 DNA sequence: TGTGCCAGCAGTTACCCGGGTTCCCCGAACACTGAAGCTTTCTTT.

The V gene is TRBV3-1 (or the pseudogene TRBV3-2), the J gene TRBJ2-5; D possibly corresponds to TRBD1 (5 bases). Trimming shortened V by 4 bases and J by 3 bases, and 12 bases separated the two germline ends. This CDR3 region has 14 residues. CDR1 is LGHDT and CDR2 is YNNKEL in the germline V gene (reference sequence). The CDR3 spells CASSLNGAKETQYF. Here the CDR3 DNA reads TGTGCCAGCAGCCTTAATGGGGCTAAAGAGACCCAGTACTTC.

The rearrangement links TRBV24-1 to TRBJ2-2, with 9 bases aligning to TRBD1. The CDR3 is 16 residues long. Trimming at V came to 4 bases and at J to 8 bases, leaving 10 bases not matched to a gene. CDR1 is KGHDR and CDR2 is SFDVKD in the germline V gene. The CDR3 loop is CATSDAGTGILGELFF. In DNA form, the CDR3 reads TGTGCCACCAGTGACGCCGGGACAGGGATTCTTGGGGAGCTGTTTTTT.

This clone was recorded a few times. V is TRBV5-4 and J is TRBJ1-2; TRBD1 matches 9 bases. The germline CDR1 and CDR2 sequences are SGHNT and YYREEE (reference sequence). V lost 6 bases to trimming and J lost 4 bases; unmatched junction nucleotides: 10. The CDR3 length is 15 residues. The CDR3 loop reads CASTRGDRVGYGYTF. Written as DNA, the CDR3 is TGTGCCAGCACCCGCGGGGACAGGGTGGGCTATGGCTACACCTTC.